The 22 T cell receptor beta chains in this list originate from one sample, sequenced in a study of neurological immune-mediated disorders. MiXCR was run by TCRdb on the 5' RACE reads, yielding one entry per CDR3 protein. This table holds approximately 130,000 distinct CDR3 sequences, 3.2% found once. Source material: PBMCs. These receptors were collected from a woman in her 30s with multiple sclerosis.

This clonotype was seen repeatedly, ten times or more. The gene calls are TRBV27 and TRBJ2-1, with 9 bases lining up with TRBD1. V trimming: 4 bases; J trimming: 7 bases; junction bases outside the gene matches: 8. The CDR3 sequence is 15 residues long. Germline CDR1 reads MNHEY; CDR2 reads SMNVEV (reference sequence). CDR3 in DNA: TGTGCCAGCAGTTCCGGGACAGGGCCTGTAAATGAGCAGTTCTTC. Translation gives CASSSGTGPVNEQFF.

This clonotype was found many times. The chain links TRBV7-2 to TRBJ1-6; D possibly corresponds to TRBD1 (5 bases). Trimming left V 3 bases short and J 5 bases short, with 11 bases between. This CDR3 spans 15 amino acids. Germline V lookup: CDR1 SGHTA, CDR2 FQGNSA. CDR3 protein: CASSFFGQNNSPLHF. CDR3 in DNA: TGTGCCAGCAGCTTTTTCGGACAAAATAATTCACCCCTCCACTTT.

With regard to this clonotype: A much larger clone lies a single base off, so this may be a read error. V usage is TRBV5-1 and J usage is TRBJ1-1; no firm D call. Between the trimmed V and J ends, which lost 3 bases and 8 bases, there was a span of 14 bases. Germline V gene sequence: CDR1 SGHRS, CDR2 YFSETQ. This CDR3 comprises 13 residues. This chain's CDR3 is CASSSVKGWEAFF. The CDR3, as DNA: TGCGCCAGCAGCTCGGTTAAAGGCTGGGAAGCTTTCTTT. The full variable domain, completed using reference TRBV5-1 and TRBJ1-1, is KAGVTQTPRYLIKTRGQQVTLSCSPISGHRSVSWYQQTPGQGLQFLFEYFSETQRNKGNFPGRFSGRQFSNSRSEMNVSTLELGDSALYLCASSSVKGWEAFFGQGTRLTVV.

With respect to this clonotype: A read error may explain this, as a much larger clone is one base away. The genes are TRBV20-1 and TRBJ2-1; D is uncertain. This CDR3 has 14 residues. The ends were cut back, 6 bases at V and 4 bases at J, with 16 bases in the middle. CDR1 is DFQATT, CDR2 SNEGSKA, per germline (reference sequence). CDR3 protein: CSAESYVFYNEQFF. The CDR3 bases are TGCAGTGCCGAGTCTTATGTGTTTTACAATGAGCAGTTCTTC.

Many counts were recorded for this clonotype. The CDR3 DNA sequence: TGTGCCAGCAGCTTAAGGGAGACCGGGGAGCTGTTTTTT. The encoded protein is CASSLRETGELFF. The rearrangement joins TRBV7-6 to TRBJ2-2; possible D gene TRBD2, 5 bases. Trimming stripped 2 bases from V and 5 bases from J, with 6 bases between. The CDR3 runs to 13 residues. Germline CDR1 reads SGHVS; CDR2 reads FNYEAQ.

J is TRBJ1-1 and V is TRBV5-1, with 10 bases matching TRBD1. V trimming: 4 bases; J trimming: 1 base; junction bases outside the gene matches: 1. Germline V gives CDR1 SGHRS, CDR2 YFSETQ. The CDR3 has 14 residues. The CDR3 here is CASSRDRGNTEAFF. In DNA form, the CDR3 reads TGCGCCAGCAGCCGGGACAGGGGGAACACTGAAGCTTTCTTT.

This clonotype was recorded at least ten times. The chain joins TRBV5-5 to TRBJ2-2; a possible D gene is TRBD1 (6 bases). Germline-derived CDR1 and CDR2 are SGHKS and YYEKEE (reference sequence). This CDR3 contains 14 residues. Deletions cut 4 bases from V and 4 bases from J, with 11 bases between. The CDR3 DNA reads TGTGCCAGCAGCCGTAAACAGGGCACCGGGGAGCTGTTTTTT. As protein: CASSRKQGTGELFF.

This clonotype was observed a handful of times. The CDR3 DNA reads as TGTGCCAGCAGCTTGGTCCGGGCAGGGGATACGCAGTATTTT. It yields the protein CASSLVRAGDTQYF. The chain combines TRBV7-2 with TRBJ2-3; perhaps TRBD1 as D (5 bases). The ends were cut back, 3 bases at V and 6 bases at J, with 13 bases in the middle. Germline V CDR1 and CDR2: SGHTA, FQGNSA. The CDR3 covers 14 residues.

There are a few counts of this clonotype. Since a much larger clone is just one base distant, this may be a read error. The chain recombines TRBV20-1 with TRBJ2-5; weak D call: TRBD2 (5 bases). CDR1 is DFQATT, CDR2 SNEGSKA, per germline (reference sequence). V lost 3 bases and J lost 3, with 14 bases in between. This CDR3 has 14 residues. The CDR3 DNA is TGCAGTGCTAGTAACGGGATATCGGAAGAGACCCAGTACTTC. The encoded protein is CSASNGISEETQYF.

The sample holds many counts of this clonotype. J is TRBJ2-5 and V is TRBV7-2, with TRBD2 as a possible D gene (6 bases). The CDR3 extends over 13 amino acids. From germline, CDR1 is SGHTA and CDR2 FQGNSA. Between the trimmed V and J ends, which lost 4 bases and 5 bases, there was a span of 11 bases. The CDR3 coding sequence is TGTGCCAGCAGCTCTAGCGATTGGGAGACCCAGTACTTC. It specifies CASSSSDWETQYF.

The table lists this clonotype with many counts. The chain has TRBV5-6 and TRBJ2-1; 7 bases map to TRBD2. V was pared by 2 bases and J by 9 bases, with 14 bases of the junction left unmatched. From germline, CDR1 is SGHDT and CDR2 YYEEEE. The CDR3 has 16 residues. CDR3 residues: CASSFVAGVGRGEQFF. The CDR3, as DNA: TGTGCCAGCAGCTTTGTGGCGGGAGTTGGTAGGGGTGAGCAGTTCTTC. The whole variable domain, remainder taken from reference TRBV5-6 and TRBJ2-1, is DAGVTQSPTHLIKTRGQQVTLRCSPKSGHDTVSWYQQALGQGPQFIFQYYEEEERQRGNFPDRFSGHQFPNYSSELNVNALLLGDSALYLCASSFVAGVGRGEQFFGPGTRLTVL.

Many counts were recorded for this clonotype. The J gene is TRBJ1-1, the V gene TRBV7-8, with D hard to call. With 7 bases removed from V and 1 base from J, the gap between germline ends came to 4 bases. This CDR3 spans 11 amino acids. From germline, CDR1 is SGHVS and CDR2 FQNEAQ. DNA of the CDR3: TGTGCCAGCACCCCGAACACTGAAGCTTTCTTT. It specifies CASTPNTEAFF.

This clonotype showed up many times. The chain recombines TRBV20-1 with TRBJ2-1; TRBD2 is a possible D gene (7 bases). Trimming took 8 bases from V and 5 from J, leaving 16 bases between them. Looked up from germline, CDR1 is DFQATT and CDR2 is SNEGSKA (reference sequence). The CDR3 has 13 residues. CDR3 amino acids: CSSRGGNHNEQFF. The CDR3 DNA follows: TGCAGTTCAAGGGGGGGGAACCACAATGAGCAGTTCTTC.

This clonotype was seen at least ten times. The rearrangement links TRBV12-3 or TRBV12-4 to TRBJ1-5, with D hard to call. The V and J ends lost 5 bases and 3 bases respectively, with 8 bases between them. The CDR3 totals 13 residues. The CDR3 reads CASSPYNNQPQHF. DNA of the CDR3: TGTGCCAGCAGTCCCTACAACAATCAGCCCCAGCATTTT.

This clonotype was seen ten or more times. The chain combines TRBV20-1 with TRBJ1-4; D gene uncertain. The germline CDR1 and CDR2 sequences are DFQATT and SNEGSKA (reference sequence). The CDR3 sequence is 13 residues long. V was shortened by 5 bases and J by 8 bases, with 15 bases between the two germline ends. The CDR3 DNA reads TGCAGTGCTGGAGCGGGAGAGCAGGAAAAACTGTTTTTT. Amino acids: CSAGAGEQEKLFF.

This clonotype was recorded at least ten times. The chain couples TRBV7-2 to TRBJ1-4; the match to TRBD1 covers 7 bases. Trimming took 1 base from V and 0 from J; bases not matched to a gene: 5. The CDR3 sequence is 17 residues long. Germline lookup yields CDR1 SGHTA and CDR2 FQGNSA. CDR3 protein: CASSLGQGWSTNEKLFF. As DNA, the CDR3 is TGTGCCAGCAGCTTAGGACAGGGTTGGTCAACTAATGAAAAACTGTTTTTT.

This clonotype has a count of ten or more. This chain's CDR3 is CSAGSLYGYTF. The CDR3 DNA follows: TGCAGTGCAGGTTCGCTCTATGGCTACACCTTC. V gene TRBV20-1 combines with J gene TRBJ1-2; D uncertain. V lost 6 bases and J 4 bases, leaving 9 bases between the germline ends. Germline values: CDR1 DFQATT, CDR2 SNEGSKA (reference sequence). There are 11 residues in the CDR3.

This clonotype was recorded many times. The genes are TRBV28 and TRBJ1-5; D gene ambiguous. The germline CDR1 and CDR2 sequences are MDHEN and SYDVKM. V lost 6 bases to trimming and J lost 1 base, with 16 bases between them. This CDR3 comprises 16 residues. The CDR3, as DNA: TGTGCCAGCAGCCCCACTGGGGTGGGGAGCAATCAGCCCCAGCATTTT. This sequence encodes CASSPTGVGSNQPQHF. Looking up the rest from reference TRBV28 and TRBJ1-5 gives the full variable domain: DVKVTQSSRYLVKRTGEKVFLECVQDMDHENMFWYRQDPGLGLRLIYFSYDVKMKEKGDIPEGYSVSREKKERFSLILESASTNQTSMYLCASSPTGVGSNQPQHFGDGTRLSIL.

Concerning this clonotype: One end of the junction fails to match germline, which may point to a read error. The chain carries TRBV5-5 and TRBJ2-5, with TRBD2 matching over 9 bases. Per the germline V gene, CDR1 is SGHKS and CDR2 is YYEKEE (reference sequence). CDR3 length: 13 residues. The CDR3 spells CASSVAGEENQYF. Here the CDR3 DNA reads TGTGCCAGCAGCGTAGCGGGGGAAGAGAACCAGTACTTC.

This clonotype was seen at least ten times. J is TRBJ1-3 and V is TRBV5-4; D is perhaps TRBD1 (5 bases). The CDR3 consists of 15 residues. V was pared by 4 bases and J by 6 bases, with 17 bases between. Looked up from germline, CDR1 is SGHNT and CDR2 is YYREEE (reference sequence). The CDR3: CASSTQENGENTIYF. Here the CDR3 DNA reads TGTGCCAGCAGCACACAGGAGAACGGGGAAAACACCATATATTTT.

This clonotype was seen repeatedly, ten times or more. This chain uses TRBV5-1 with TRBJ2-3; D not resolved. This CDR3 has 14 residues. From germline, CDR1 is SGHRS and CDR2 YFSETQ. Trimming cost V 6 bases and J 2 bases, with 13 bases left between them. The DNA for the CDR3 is TGCGCCAGCAAGCAAGGGCAGCTCACAGATACGCAGTATTTT. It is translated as CASKQGQLTDTQYF.

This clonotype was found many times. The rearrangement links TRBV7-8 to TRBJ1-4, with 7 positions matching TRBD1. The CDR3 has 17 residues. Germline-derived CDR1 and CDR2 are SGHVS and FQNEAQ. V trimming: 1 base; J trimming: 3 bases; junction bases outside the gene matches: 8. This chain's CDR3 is CASSLVVGGGSNEKLFF. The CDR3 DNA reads TGTGCCAGCAGCTTAGTGGTAGGGGGCGGATCTAATGAAAAACTGTTTTTT.